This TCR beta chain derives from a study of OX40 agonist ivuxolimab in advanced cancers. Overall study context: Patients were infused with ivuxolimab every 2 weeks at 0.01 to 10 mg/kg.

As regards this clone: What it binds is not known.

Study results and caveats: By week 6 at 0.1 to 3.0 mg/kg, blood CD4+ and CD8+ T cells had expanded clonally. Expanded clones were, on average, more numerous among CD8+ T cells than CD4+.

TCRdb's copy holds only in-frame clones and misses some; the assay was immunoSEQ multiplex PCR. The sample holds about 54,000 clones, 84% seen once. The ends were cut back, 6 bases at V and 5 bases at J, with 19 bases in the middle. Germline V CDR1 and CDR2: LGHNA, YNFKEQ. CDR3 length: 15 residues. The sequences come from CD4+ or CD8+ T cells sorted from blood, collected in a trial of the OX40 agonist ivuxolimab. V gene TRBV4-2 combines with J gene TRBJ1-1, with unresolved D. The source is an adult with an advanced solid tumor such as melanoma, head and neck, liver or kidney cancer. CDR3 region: CASRKRTAEGTEAFF. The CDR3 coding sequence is TGTGCCAGCAGAAAGCGGACCGCTGAGGGAACTGAAGCTTTCTTT.